This T cell receptor (beta chain) is from a study of T cell repertoires in aging, cancer and after chemotherapy. Study summary: Donor ages fell into six groups from 30 or younger up to 70 or older.

Amplification of TCR beta used genomic DNA extracted from peripheral blood. This CDR3 has 15 amino acids. CDR1 is SGHNT, CDR2 YENEEA, per germline. This clonotype was observed a handful of times. One junction end does not reproduce the germline sequence, and a read error may be involved. Multiplex touch-down PCR with TRB-A/B primers amplified rearranged V-D-J TRB sequences. TCRdb used MiXCR to reprocess the multiplex PCR reads, holding one entry per CDR3 protein. The sample lists 4,000 to 5,000 distinct CDR3 sequences; roughly a quarter were seen once. The V and J genes are TRBV11-3 and TRBJ2-5, with 9 bases fitting TRBD2. The sequencing sample was made of blood. The sequence was obtained from a human donor with a blood cancer. CDR3 in DNA: TGCGCCAGCAGCTTGGCTGGCGGGGGGGAAGAGACCCAGTACTTC. Its protein is CASSLAGGGEETQYF.